The 6 T cell receptor beta chains given below trace back to one sample, sequenced in a study of blood T cell repertoires in COVID-19. Some clones are missing from TCRdb's copy, which holds only in-frame ones; the method was immunoSEQ multiplex PCR. The sample includes about 100,000 clones, approximately 93% seen only once; the top ten take 2.1%. The sequencing input was peripheral blood. The receptors come from a man aged 50 to 59 with active COVID-19.

The chain links TRBV4-1 to TRBJ2-1; 8 bases map to TRBD2. The V gene end was trimmed by 1 base and the J gene end by 11 bases; junction bases not matched to a gene: 7. The CDR3 is 14 residues long. Germline CDR1 reads MGHRA; CDR2 reads YSYEKL. The CDR3 loop reads CASSQAGGQNKQFF. The CDR3 DNA reads as TGCGCCAGCAGCCAAGCGGGGGGGCAGAATAAGCAGTTCTTC.

J is TRBJ1-3 and V is TRBV5-5, with 7 positions matching TRBD1. The junction had 10 bases not matched to a gene; V was cut back by 5 bases and J by 2 bases. The CDR3 is made up of 16 amino acids. Germline V gene data show CDR1 as SGHKS and CDR2 as YYEKEE (reference sequence). The CDR3 sequence is CASRPSPGGTGNTIYF. The CDR3 DNA follows: TGTGCCAGCAGACCTTCACCAGGGGGGACTGGAAACACCATATATTTT.

This clone was seen once. CDR3 residues: CASSPTRTLMNTEAFF. The CDR3 DNA is TGTGCCAGCTCACCAACCAGGACTCTCATGAACACTGAAGCTTTCTTT. The rearrangement uses TRBV18 and TRBJ1-1, with D unclear. The CDR3 spans 16 residues. The germline gives CDR1 KGHSH, CDR2 LQKENI. Trimming pared 2 bases from V and 0 bases from J, leaving 13 bases between.

The chain uses TRBV7-8 and TRBJ2-4; the match to TRBD2 covers 16 bases. Germline V gene sequence: CDR1 SGHVS, CDR2 FQNEAQ. The CDR3 spans 18 residues. J lost 7 bases, V lost 3 bases, and 9 bases had no gene match. The CDR3, as DNA: TGTGCCAGCAGCTTGTTCGGGACTAGCGGGAGGGCAGTGAACATTCAGTACTTC. Protein: CASSLFGTSGRAVNIQYF. Filled out from reference TRBV7-8 and TRBJ2-4, the complete variable domain reads GAGVSQSPRYKVAKRGQDVALRCDPISGHVSLFWYQQALGQGPEFLTYFQNEAQLDKSGLPSDRFFAERPEGSVSTLKIQRTQQEDSAVYLCASSLFGTSGRAVNIQYFGAGTRLSVL.

Turning to this clone: Additional DNA sequences in this sample encode the identical CDR3. The V gene is TRBV5-4, the J gene TRBJ1-1; 9 bases line up with TRBD1. V trimming: 4 bases; J trimming: 1 base; junction bases outside the gene matches: 5. The CDR3 length is 15 residues. The V gene's germline CDR1 is SGHNT and CDR2 YYREEE (reference sequence). Here the CDR3 DNA reads TGTGCCAGCAGCACACCGGGACAGGGGAACACTGAAGCTTTCTTT. Translating it yields CASSTPGQGNTEAFF. Combining the CDR3 with reference TRBV5-4 and TRBJ1-1 gives the whole variable domain ETGVTQSPTHLIKTRGQQVTLRCSSQSGHNTVSWYQQALGQGPQFIFQYYREEENGRGNFPPRFSGLQFPNYSSELNVNALELDDSALYLCASSTPGQGNTEAFFGQGTRLTVV.

The chain carries TRBV19 and TRBJ2-1, with a weak D call TRBD1 (6 bases). V was clipped by 1 base and J by 6 bases, with 13 bases between them. The CDR3 has 15 amino acids. Per germline, CDR1 LNHDA and CDR2 SQIVND (reference sequence). The CDR3 here is CASSIGSQGSNEQFF. The DNA for the CDR3 is TGTGCCAGTAGTATAGGAAGCCAGGGGAGCAATGAGCAGTTCTTC.